The clone carrying this T cell receptor beta chain was detected a few times. Treatment given: randomized to nivolumab then ipilimumab (arm A) or the reverse (arm B). DNA-damaging chemotherapy had not been given to any patient beforehand. From thawed PBMCs, live CD3+CD8+ cells negative for CD19 and CD56 were sorted. This sample was included in a study of sequential checkpoint blockade in melanoma. The wider study: First-line arms were nivolumab then ipilimumab, or the reverse, randomized 1:1. Maintenance nivolumab came after either treatment sequence.

Clones were sequenced by immunoSEQ multiplex PCR, and TCRdb holds only the in-frame ones, with some missing. The sample has fewer than 20,000 clones; 50% to 65% are singletons. This CDR3 has 16 residues. CDR1 SEHNR and CDR2 FQNEAQ come from the germline V gene (reference sequence). The J segment lost 4 bases and the V segment lost 5 bases, leaving 8 bases of the junction unmatched. This chain links TRBV7-9 with TRBJ2-1; 10 bases align to TRBD2. The sequence derives from a human donor with melanoma. This specimen was CD8+ T cells sorted from blood (inferred from file names), taken from a patient given nivolumab and ipilimumab in sequence. Here the CDR3 reads CASSVSGRSLYNEQFF. CDR3 DNA: TGTGCCAGCAGCGTTAGCGGGAGGAGTTTATACAATGAGCAGTTCTTC.